Here is one TCR beta chain with its context. Only in-frame clones appear in the TCRdb table, and some are missing; sequencing was by immunoSEQ multiplex PCR. The repertoire holds about 52,000 clones, with 90% to 97% as singletons. This entry comes from a study of T cells after somatic rescue of genetic block. The length of the CDR3 is 16 residues. V shed 5 bases and J 3 bases; nucleotides not matched to a gene: 5. Per germline, CDR1 MDHEN and CDR2 SYDVKM. The V call is TRBV28, the J call TRBJ2-1, with 12 bases that match TRBD1. The receptor was isolated from a child under three years old. The specimen was peripheral blood mononuclear cells (PBMCs). This CDR3 reads CASSTGTGGIYNEQFF. The CDR3 DNA is TGTGCCAGCAGTACCGGGACAGGGGGCATCTACAATGAGCAGTTCTTC.